The clone carrying this TCR beta chain was picked up many times. TCR alpha and beta CDR3 regions were amplified from RNA using iRepertoire nested multiplex PCR. MiXCR, run by TCRdb on the multiplex PCR reads, gives a single entry per CDR3 protein. The data hold fewer than 90,000 distinct CDR3 sequences, with approximately 22% observed a single time. The data derive from a study of glioma-infiltrating T cells. V lost 7 bases, J lost 4 bases, and 8 bases stayed unmatched. In germline, CDR1 is MNHEY, CDR2 SMNVEV (reference sequence). The CDR3 has 17 residues. The chain employs TRBV27 and TRBJ2-1, with 15 bases aligning to TRBD2. The clonotype was recovered from a human donor with low-grade glioma or glioblastoma, undergoing nonglioma brain surgery, or in good health (not recorded which). Sequenced input: glioma tissue, nonneoplastic brain tissue, or PBMCs (not recorded which). The CDR3 reads CASKGLAGGREYNEQFF. The CDR3 DNA is TGTGCCAGCAAGGGACTAGCGGGAGGAAGGGAGTACAATGAGCAGTTCTTC.